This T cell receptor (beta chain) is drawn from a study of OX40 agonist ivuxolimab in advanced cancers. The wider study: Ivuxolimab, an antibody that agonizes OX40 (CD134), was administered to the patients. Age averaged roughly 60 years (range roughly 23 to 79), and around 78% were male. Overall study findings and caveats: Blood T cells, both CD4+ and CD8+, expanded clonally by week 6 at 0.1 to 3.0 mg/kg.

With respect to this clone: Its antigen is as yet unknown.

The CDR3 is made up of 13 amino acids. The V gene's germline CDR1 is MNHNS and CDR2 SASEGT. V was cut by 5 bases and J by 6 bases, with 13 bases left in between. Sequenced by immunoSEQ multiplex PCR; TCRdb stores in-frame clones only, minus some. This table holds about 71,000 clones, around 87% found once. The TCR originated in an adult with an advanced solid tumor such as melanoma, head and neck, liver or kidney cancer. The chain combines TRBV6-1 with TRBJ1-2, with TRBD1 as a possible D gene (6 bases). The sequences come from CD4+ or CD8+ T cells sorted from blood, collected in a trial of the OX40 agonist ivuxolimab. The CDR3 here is CASSNTGINGYTF. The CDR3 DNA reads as TGTGCCAGCAGTAATACAGGGATAAATGGCTACACCTTC.